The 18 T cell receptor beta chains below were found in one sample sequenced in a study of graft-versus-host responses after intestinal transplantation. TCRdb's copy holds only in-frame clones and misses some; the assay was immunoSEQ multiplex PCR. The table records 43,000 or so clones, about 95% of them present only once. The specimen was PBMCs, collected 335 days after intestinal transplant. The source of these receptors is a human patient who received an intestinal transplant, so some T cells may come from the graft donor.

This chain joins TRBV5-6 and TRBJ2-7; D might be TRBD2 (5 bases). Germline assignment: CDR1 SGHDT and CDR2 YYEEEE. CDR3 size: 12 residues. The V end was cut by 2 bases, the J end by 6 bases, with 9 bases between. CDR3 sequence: CASSFLGSEQYF. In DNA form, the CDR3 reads TGTGCCAGCAGCTTTCTAGGGAGCGAGCAGTACTTC.

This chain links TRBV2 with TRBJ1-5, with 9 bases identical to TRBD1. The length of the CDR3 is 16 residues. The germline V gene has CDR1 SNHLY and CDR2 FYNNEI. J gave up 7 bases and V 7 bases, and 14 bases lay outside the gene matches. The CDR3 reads CASNTPGQGISQPQHF. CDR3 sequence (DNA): TGTGCCAGCAATACACCCGGACAGGGGATTTCCCAGCCCCAGCATTTT.

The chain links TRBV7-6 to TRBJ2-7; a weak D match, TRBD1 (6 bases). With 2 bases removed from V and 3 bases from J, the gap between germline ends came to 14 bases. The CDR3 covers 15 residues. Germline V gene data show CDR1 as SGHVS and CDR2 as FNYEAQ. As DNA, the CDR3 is TGTGCCAGCAGCTTACGCCCCAGGGGTTACTACGAGCAGTACTTC. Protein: CASSLRPRGYYEQYF.

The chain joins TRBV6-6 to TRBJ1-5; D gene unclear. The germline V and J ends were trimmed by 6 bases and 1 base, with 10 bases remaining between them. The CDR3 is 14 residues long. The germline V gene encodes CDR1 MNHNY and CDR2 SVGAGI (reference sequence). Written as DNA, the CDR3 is TGTGCCAGCAGAGCGTTCGGCAGCAATCAGCCCCAGCATTTT. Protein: CASRAFGSNQPQHF.

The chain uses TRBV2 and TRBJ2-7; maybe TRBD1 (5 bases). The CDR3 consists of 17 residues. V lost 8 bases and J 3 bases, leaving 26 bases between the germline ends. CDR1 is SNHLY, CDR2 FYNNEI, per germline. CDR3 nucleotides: TGTGCCAGCGCGACCCGGCAGGGTCTTTTGTATGACTACGAGCAGTACTTC. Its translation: CASATRQGLLYDYEQYF.

Written as DNA, the CDR3 is TGTGCCAGCAGCCCAAAGGAGGTAGGAGGCGGCTACACCTTC. It codes for CASSPKEVGGGYTF. The rearrangement links TRBV7-9 to TRBJ1-2; unclear D gene. The CDR3 runs to 14 residues. The V end was cut by 5 bases, the J end by 8 bases, with 18 bases between. Germline lookup yields CDR1 SEHNR and CDR2 FQNEAQ (reference sequence).

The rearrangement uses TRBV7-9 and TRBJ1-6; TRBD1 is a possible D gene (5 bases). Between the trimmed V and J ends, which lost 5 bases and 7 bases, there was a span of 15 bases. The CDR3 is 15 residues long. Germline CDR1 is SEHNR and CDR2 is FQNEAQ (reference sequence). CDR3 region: CASSPRDLRNSPLHF. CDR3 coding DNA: TGTGCCAGCAGCCCCAGGGATTTGCGGAATTCACCCCTCCACTTT.

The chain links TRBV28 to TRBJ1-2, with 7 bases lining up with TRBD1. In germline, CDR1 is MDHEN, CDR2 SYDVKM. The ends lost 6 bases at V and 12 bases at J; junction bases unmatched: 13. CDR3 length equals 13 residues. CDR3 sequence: CASRGTGIRGNTF. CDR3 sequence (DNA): TGTGCCAGCAGAGGGACCGGAATCAGGGGGAACACCTTC.

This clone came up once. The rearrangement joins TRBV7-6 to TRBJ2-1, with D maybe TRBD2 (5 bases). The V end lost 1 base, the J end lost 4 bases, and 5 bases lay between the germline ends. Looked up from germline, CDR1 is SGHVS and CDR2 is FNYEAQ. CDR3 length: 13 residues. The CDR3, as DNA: TGTGCCAGCAGCTTAGGGGAGTACAATGAGCAGTTCTTC. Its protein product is CASSLGEYNEQFF.

CDR3 bases: TGTGCCACCACGGCAGGGTTTGGCTACGAGCAGTACTTC. Residues: CATTAGFGYEQYF. V usage is TRBV19 and J usage is TRBJ2-7; perhaps TRBD1 as D (5 bases). The CDR3 is 13 residues long. Germline CDR1 and CDR2: LNHDA and SQIVND (reference sequence). V dropped 10 bases and J dropped 3 bases, with 16 bases sitting between them. Based on the CDR3 plus reference TRBV19 and TRBJ2-7, the full variable domain is DGGITQSPKYLFRKEGQNVTLSCEQNLNHDAMYWYRQDPGQGLRLIYYSQIVNDFQKGDIAEGYSVSREKKESFPLTVTSAQKNPTAFYLCATTAGFGYEQYFGPGTRLTVT.

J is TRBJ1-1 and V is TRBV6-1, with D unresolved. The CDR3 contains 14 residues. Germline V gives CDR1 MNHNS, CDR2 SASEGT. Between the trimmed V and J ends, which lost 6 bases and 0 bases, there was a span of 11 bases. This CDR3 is CASRMGDMNTEAFF. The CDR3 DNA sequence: TGTGCCAGCAGAATGGGAGATATGAACACTGAAGCTTTCTTT.

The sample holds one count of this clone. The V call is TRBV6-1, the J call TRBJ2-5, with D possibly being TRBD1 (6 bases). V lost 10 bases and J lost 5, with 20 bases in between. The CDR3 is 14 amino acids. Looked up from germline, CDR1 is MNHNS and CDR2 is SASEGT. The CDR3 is CATATRRTEETQYF. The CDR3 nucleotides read TGTGCCACCGCGACGCGACGGACAGAGGAGACCCAGTACTTC.

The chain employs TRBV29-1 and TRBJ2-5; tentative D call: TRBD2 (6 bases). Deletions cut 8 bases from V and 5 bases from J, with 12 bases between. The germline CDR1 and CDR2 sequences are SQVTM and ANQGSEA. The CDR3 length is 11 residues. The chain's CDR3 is CSYWEDETQYF. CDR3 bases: TGCAGCTATTGGGAGGACGAGACCCAGTACTTC.

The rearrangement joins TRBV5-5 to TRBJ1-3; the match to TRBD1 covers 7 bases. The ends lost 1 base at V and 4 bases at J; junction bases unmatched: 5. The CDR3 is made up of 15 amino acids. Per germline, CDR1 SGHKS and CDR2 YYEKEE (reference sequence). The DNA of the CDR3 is TGTGCCAGCAGCTTGTGGCAGGGGGAAGGAAACACCATATATTTT. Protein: CASSLWQGEGNTIYF.

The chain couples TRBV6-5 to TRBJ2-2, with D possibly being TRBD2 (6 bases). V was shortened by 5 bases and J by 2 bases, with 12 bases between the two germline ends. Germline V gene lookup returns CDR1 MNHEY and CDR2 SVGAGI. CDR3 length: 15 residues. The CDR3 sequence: CASSRRLGNTGELFF. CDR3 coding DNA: TGTGCCAGCAGTCGTCGACTAGGAAACACCGGGGAGCTGTTTTTT.

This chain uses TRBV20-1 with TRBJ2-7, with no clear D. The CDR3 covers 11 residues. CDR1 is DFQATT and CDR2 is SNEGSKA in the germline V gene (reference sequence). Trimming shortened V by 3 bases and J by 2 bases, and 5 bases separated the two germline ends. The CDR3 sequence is CSASKAYEQYF. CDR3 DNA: TGCAGTGCTAGTAAGGCCTACGAGCAGTACTTC.

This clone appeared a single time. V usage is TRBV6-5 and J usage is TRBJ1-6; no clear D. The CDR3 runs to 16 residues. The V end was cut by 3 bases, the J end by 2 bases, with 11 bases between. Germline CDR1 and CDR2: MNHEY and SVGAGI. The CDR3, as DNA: TGTGCCAGCAGTTATGGACGCCACCCCTATAATTCACCCCTCCACTTT. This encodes CASSYGRHPYNSPLHF.

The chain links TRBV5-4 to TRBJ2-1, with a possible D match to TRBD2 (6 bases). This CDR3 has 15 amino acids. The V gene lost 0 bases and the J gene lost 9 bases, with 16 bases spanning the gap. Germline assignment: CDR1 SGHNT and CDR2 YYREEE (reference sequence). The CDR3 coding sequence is TGTGCCAGCAGCTTGGTTAGGGGCAGGGAGGTTGAGCAGTTCTTC. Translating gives CASSLVRGREVEQFF.